A single sample is the source of the 15 T cell receptor beta chains below, sequenced in a study of technical replicates of blood from a handful of donors. Libraries were prepared by immunoSEQ multiplex PCR; TCRdb keeps only in-frame clonotypes and omits some of them. Of about 85,000 clones in the sample, around 94% are singletons; the top ten hold 0.25%. Sequencing was done on a sample of T cells isolated from PBMCs. The source is a human donor in good health.

The genes are TRBV29-1 and TRBJ1-5; D remains unclear. Germline lookup yields CDR1 SQVTM and CDR2 ANQGSEA. The CDR3 spans 14 residues. V lost 6 bases to trimming and J lost 1 base, with 13 bases between them. In nucleotides, the CDR3 is TGCAGCGTACTTTCAGGATCGAGCAATCAGCCCCAGCATTTT. It yields the protein CSVLSGSSNQPQHF.

CDR3: CASSLGRLADPQETQYF. For the CDR3, the DNA is TGTGCCAGCAGTTTAGGGCGATTAGCGGACCCCCAAGAGACCCAGTACTTC. The rearrangement uses TRBV28 and TRBJ2-5; D might be TRBD2 (6 bases). Looked up from germline, CDR1 is MDHEN and CDR2 is SYDVKM. Trimming removed 2 bases at V and 1 base at J, with 17 bases between. CDR3 length: 17 residues.

V and J are TRBV28 and TRBJ2-7; TRBD1 is a possible D gene (6 bases). CDR1 is MDHEN and CDR2 is SYDVKM in the germline V gene. This CDR3 is built from 13 residues. The germline V and J ends were trimmed by 6 bases and 7 bases, with 16 bases remaining between them. CDR3 region: CASSPRTGWEQYF. The DNA for the CDR3 is TGTGCCAGCAGCCCTCGTACAGGGTGGGAGCAGTACTTC.

V usage is TRBV18 and J usage is TRBJ2-1; 9 positions agree with TRBD2. Unmatched junction bases numbered 13, after V lost 6 bases and J lost 10 bases. Germline CDR1 KGHSH, CDR2 LQKENI. The CDR3 totals 15 residues. CDR3 bases: TGTGCCAGCTCCGAGCAAGAGCGGGAGGTAGCCGAGCAGTTCTTC. This translates into CASSEQEREVAEQFF.

The chain recombines TRBV19 with TRBJ1-3; no reliable D call. The CDR3 totals 14 residues. Germline CDR1 is LNHDA and CDR2 is SQIVND (reference sequence). V lost 5 bases, J lost 4 bases, and 12 bases lay in between. The CDR3 DNA reads TGTGCCAGTAGTGACGGGTTGTGGGGAAACACCATATATTTT. This codes for CASSDGLWGNTIYF.

V is TRBV27 and J is TRBJ2-2; the match to TRBD1 covers 7 bases. V lost 5 bases and J lost 6; bases outside the gene matches: 12. The CDR3 length is 16 residues. Per the germline V gene, CDR1 is MNHEY and CDR2 is SMNVEV (reference sequence). CDR3 nucleotide sequence: TGTGCCAGCAGTATCCCCGGGACAGTAGGAGCCGGGGAGCTGTTTTTT. The encoded protein is CASSIPGTVGAGELFF.

The chain recombines TRBV12-5 with TRBJ2-4; D is uncertain. This CDR3 is built from 12 residues. Per the germline V gene, CDR1 is LGHNT and CDR2 is FRNRAP. The V end lost 7 bases, the J end lost 1 base, and 5 bases lay between the germline ends. CDR3 DNA: TGTGCTAGTGCCCCGGCCAAAAACATTCAGTACTTC. Translation gives CASAPAKNIQYF.

This chain connects TRBV2 to TRBJ1-1; possible D gene TRBD1, 5 bases. This CDR3 has 13 amino acids. Deletions cut 6 bases from V and 4 bases from J, with 12 bases between. CDR1 and CDR2 (germline): SNHLY, FYNNEI. The CDR3: CASSPGRVTEAFF. The CDR3, as DNA: TGTGCCAGCAGCCCAGGGAGGGTCACTGAAGCTTTCTTT.

The CDR3: CASSPSLGQGGRYGYTF. The DNA of the CDR3 is TGTGCCAGCAGTCCGTCCCTCGGACAGGGGGGCCGCTATGGCTACACCTTC. This rearrangement joins TRBV27 to TRBJ1-2; 10 bases fit TRBD1. Germline loops: CDR1 MNHEY, CDR2 SMNVEV (reference sequence). The CDR3 contains 17 residues. The ends lost 5 bases at V and 4 bases at J; junction bases unmatched: 13.

The V gene is TRBV28, the J gene TRBJ1-1, with TRBD1 identical over 11 bases. With V trimmed by 4 bases and J by 11 bases, 15 bases remained unmatched. Germline assignment: CDR1 MDHEN and CDR2 SYDVKM. The CDR3 spans 16 residues. As DNA, the CDR3 is TGTGCCAGCAGTTCCTACGGACAGGGGGCAGTTGAGCGGGCTTTCTTT. Its protein product is CASSSYGQGAVERAFF.

V is TRBV5-4 and J is TRBJ2-1; TRBD1 might be the D (6 bases). Germline lookup yields CDR1 SGHNT and CDR2 YYREEE (reference sequence). CDR3 size: 15 residues. Deletions cut 2 bases from V and 2 bases from J, with 11 bases between. As DNA, the CDR3 is TGTGCCAGCAGCTTCGGGGACATCACCTACAATGAGCAGTTCTTC. Translation: CASSFGDITYNEQFF.

This clone appeared a single time. This chain links TRBV7-9 with TRBJ2-7; D is perhaps TRBD1 (5 bases). Germline V gene lookup returns CDR1 SEHNR and CDR2 FQNEAQ (reference sequence). CDR3 size: 13 residues. The germline V and J ends were trimmed by 5 bases and 6 bases, with 14 bases remaining between them. The CDR3 DNA follows: TGTGCCAGCAGCGTACCTCCAGGGTTCGAGCAGTACTTC. It is translated as CASSVPPGFEQYF.

V gene TRBV20-1 combines with J gene TRBJ1-1; D not certain. Germline loops: CDR1 DFQATT, CDR2 SNEGSKA (reference sequence). Trimming pared 6 bases from V and 4 bases from J, leaving 6 bases between. The CDR3 extends over 10 amino acids. CDR3 amino acids: CSASRTEAFF. CDR3 nucleotide sequence: TGCAGTGCGTCTCGCACTGAAGCTTTCTTT.

Comments on this clone: The identical CDR3 is also encoded by other nucleotide sequences in the sample. This chain connects TRBV30 to TRBJ2-5; 10 bases are shared with TRBD1. The V segment lost 0 bases and the J segment 5 bases; nucleotides outside the gene matches: 0. The CDR3 runs to 13 residues. CDR1 and CDR2 (germline): GTSNPN, SVGIG (reference sequence). CDR3 residues: CAWSVDRGETQYF. The CDR3 coding sequence is TGTGCCTGGAGTGTGGACAGGGGGGAGACCCAGTACTTC.

The chain combines TRBV23-1 with TRBJ1-1; 8 bases are shared with TRBD1. TRBV23-1 is flagged as an ORF with uncertain function. This CDR3 region has 15 residues. V trimming: 4 bases; J trimming: 0 bases; junction bases outside the gene matches: 4. The CDR3: CASSPRTGLNTEAFF. DNA of the CDR3: TGCGCCAGCAGTCCCCGGACAGGGTTGAACACTGAAGCTTTCTTT.